This T cell receptor beta chain was identified in a study of blood T cells in healthy people across ages. The study's findings and limits: The study found TCR beta diversity correlated strongly with naive T cell percentage.

Then a second PCR, running about 6 to 12 cycles, was carried out with a sample-barcoded 5' primer and a J-beta primer mix. Any given sample supplied a minimum of 2.5 million CDR3-containing paired-end reads. TCRdb re-analysed the 5' RACE reads in MiXCR, keeping a single row per CDR3 protein. The repertoire holds 650,000 to 1,000,000 distinct CDR3 sequences, with roughly 46% as singletons. The germline gives CDR1 DFQATT, CDR2 SNEGSKA (reference sequence). The germline V and J ends were trimmed by 8 bases and 2 bases, with 9 bases remaining between them. CDR3 length equals 11 residues. For this clonotype: The antigen is undetermined.

Sequenced sample: blood. The receptor's source is a man at least 80 years old in good health. This chain joins TRBV20-1 and TRBJ2-5; D gene uncertain. The CDR3, as DNA: TGCAGTCCCCAGTGGCAAGAGACCCAGTACTTC. Its translation: CSPQWQETQYF.